This T cell receptor (beta chain) comes out of a study of T cell responses to AZD1222 COVID-19 vaccine. As for the study in general: Pooling covered second doses at about 4 or about 12 weeks. Study-wide results and limits: Donors, mostly white British, included more females; clonal diversity was possibly underestimated. The breadth and depth of Spike-specific TCRs increased once two AZD1222 doses had been given. There were vaccine-associated CD4 TCRs across spike, dominant at 160-218 and 743-854.

With respect to this clone: Its antigen remains unidentified.

CDR3 length: 14 amino acids. Sequenced by immunoSEQ multiplex PCR; TCRdb stores in-frame clones only, minus some. The table shows more than 140,000 clones, with approximately 90% occurring only once. The receptor was isolated from an adult in good health. Source: peripheral blood, taken on day 0 of AZD1222 vaccination. This sequence joins TRBV21-1 and TRBJ2-1; the table's D call of TRBD1 was not tested on the DNA. TRBV21-1 is a pseudogene segment. The DNA for the CDR3 is TGTGCCAGCAGCAGTTTCCCCCGGGACAGCAAGCAGTTCTTC. Translated, it gives CASSSFPRDSKQFF.